Shown below are 20 T cell receptor beta chains from a single sample sequenced in a study of blood T cell repertoires in COVID-19. Profiling relied on immunoSEQ multiplex PCR, and the TCRdb table lists in-frame clones only, not all of them. The sample lists fewer than 400,000 clones; 80% to 95% were seen once. Sequencing used PBMCs or T cells enriched from blood (not recorded which). These receptors all stem from a woman aged 25-40 years who had recovered from COVID-19.

The J gene is TRBJ2-1, the V gene TRBV7-2; 13 positions match TRBD2. Germline lookup yields CDR1 SGHTA and CDR2 FQGNSA. The CDR3 length is 16 residues. V was pared by 4 bases and J by 5 bases, with 5 bases of the junction left unmatched. The CDR3 region has the DNA TGTGCCAGCAGCTACTCCGGGACTAGCGGGGACAATGAGCAGTTCTTC. Translation: CASSYSGTSGDNEQFF. Complete variable domain (other parts from reference TRBV7-2 and TRBJ2-1): GAGVSQSPSNKVTEKGKDVELRCDPISGHTALYWYRQSLGQGLEFLIYFQGNSAPDKSGLPSDRFSAERTGGSVSTLTIQRTQQEDSAVYLCASSYSGTSGDNEQFFGPGTRLTVL.

The chain combines TRBV12-5 with TRBJ2-1; unclear D gene. The CDR3 has 16 residues. CDR1 is LGHNT and CDR2 is FRNRAP in the germline V gene. Trimming cost V 5 bases and J 9 bases, with 23 bases left between them. The CDR3 DNA follows: TGTGCTAGTGGTCCGTCACCCCTCCCGCGTCTAGGTGAGCAGTTCTTC. It encodes CASGPSPLPRLGEQFF.

The rearrangement links TRBV15 to TRBJ1-2; D not certain. The CDR3 runs 13 residues. Germline CDR1 and CDR2: LNHNV and YYDKDF (reference sequence). Between the trimmed V and J ends, which lost 0 bases and 4 bases, there was a span of 6 bases. For the CDR3, the DNA is TGTGCCACCAGCAGAGATCCCGGCTATGGCTACACCTTC. Translating gives CATSRDPGYGYTF.

This chain links TRBV3-1 (or the pseudogene TRBV3-2) with TRBJ2-7; D call uncertain. V gave up 1 base and J gave up 6 bases, with 4 bases separating them. Germline V gene data show CDR1 as LGHDT and CDR2 as YNNKEL (reference sequence). The CDR3 loop spans 11 amino acids. CDR3 region: CASSQASEQYF. Written as DNA, the CDR3 is TGTGCCAGCAGCCAAGCATCCGAGCAGTACTTC.

The chain combines TRBV11-3 with TRBJ2-5; TRBD1 matches at 9 bases. Per germline, CDR1 SGHNT and CDR2 YENEEA. The trim removed 4 bases at V and 3 bases at J, leaving 3 bases unmatched. The CDR3 totals 14 residues. CDR3 DNA: TGTGCCAGCAGCTATCGGACAGGGGAAGAGACCCAGTACTTC. Its protein product is CASSYRTGEETQYF.

The chain carries TRBV6-1 and TRBJ1-1, with D hard to call. CDR1 and CDR2 from the germline V gene are MNHNS and SASEGT. Trimming took off 2 bases at V and 4 bases at J, with 11 bases between the two ends. The CDR3 consists of 14 residues. DNA for the CDR3: TGTGCCAGCAGTGAAATCTTTGGAGGCACTGAAGCTTTCTTT. Protein: CASSEIFGGTEAFF.

The chain couples TRBV13 to TRBJ2-7, with 7 bases lining up with TRBD2. Germline assignment: CDR1 PRHDT and CDR2 FYEKMQ (reference sequence). With V trimmed by 1 base and J by 9 bases, 12 bases remained unmatched. The CDR3 is 15 residues long. CDR3 in amino acids: CASSLEGGSTGLQYF. DNA for the CDR3: TGTGCCAGCAGCTTAGAGGGAGGGAGTACGGGTTTGCAGTACTTC.

The chain recombines TRBV18 with TRBJ1-2, with D uncertain. Germline V CDR1 and CDR2: KGHSH, LQKENI. V was trimmed by 3 bases and J by 0 bases, leaving 8 bases between them. CDR3 size: 14 residues. The CDR3 region has the DNA TGTGCCAGCTCACCGGCAGATTCTAACTATGGCTACACCTTC. Amino acid sequence: CASSPADSNYGYTF.

V usage is TRBV6-5 and J usage is TRBJ2-7; D possibly corresponds to TRBD2 (5 bases). The CDR3 covers 16 residues. Between the trimmed V and J ends, which lost 2 bases and 6 bases, there was a span of 20 bases. CDR1 and CDR2 from the germline V gene are MNHEY and SVGAGI. The CDR3 DNA reads as TGTGCCAGCAGTTACCGAGGACCTTCGCACGGGGTCGAGCAGTACTTC. Its protein is CASSYRGPSHGVEQYF.

The chain couples TRBV9 to TRBJ2-7, with TRBD1 matching 7 bases. V lost 2 bases and J lost 1; bases outside the gene matches: 6. The CDR3 consists of 15 residues. The germline CDR1 and CDR2 sequences are SGDLS and YYNGEE. CDR3 loop: CASSVETGPSYEQYF. The CDR3 DNA reads as TGTGCCAGCAGCGTGGAGACAGGGCCTTCCTACGAGCAGTACTTC.

The chain joins TRBV12-5 to TRBJ2-1, with D possibly matching TRBD1 (6 bases). Germline lookup yields CDR1 LGHNT and CDR2 FRNRAP. V shed 0 bases and J shed 0 bases, with 18 bases lying between them. This CDR3 is built from 19 residues. The CDR3: CASGLVGGWGPISYNEQFF. The CDR3 region has the DNA TGTGCTAGTGGTTTGGTAGGGGGTTGGGGCCCCATCTCCTACAATGAGCAGTTCTTC.

This chain links TRBV12-3 or TRBV12-4 with TRBJ1-1, with D tentatively TRBD1 (6 bases). The CDR3 sequence is 12 residues long. V was cut by 4 bases and J by 10 bases, with 13 bases left in between. The CDR3 DNA is TGTGCCAGCAGTTACACAGGGTCGGCAGCTTTCTTT. The encoded protein is CASSYTGSAAFF.

The chain carries TRBV9 and TRBJ2-3; TRBD2 is a possible D gene (5 bases). V was trimmed by 0 bases and J by 4 bases, leaving 9 bases between them. CDR1 and CDR2 from the germline V gene are SGDLS and YYNGEE. The CDR3 is made up of 14 amino acids. The CDR3 loop is CASSVEGRADTQYF. The CDR3 nucleotides read TGTGCCAGCAGCGTAGAAGGGAGAGCAGATACGCAGTATTTT.

The chain links TRBV21-1 to TRBJ1-1. TRBV21-1 is deemed a pseudogene. The CDR3 is 16 residues long. CDR3: CASSKASGGAHTEAFF. CDR3 nucleotides: TGTGCCAGCAGCAAAGCCTCGGGAGGGGCGCACACTGAAGCTTTCTTT.

The table lists this clone with a count of one. The chain recombines TRBV30 with TRBJ2-1; 7 bases map to TRBD1. The V gene's germline CDR1 is GTSNPN and CDR2 SVGIG (reference sequence). Losses at the gene ends were 3 bases for V and 4 bases for J; bases not matched to a gene: 12. The length of the CDR3 is 16 residues. The CDR3, as DNA: TGTGCCTGGAGCAAGCCCCGAGGGGGCTGGTACAATGAGCAGTTCTTC. Translated: CAWSKPRGGWYNEQFF.

V gene TRBV24-1 combines with J gene TRBJ1-2; TRBD1 is a possible D gene (6 bases). The CDR3 has 14 amino acids. Germline V CDR1 and CDR2: KGHDR, SFDVKD. Trimming removed 3 bases at V and 2 bases at J, with 9 bases between. CDR3 residues: CATSDEDRNYGYTF. The DNA of the CDR3 is TGTGCCACCAGTGATGAGGACAGAAACTATGGCTACACCTTC.

The chain has TRBV6-4 and TRBJ2-2, with TRBD1 matching over 7 bases. Unmatched junction bases numbered 2, after V lost 7 bases and J lost 0 bases. The CDR3 has 14 amino acids. Germline V gene sequence: CDR1 MRHNA, CDR2 SNTAGT. The CDR3 DNA follows: TGTGCCAGCAAGGGGGCAGCGAACACCGGGGAGCTGTTTTTT. Translation gives CASKGAANTGELFF.

The rearrangement joins TRBV5-4 to TRBJ1-1; 8 bases fit TRBD1. The CDR3 spans 13 residues. Germline V CDR1 and CDR2: SGHNT, YYREEE (reference sequence). Trimming cost V 3 bases and J 8 bases; bases outside gene matches: 6. CDR3 nucleotides: TGTGCCAGCAGCTCCTCGGACAGGGCGGAAGCTTTCTTT. It translates to CASSSSDRAEAFF.

V and J are TRBV11-3 and TRBJ2-1; 8 bases map to TRBD2. Germline V gene sequence: CDR1 SGHNT, CDR2 YENEEA. J lost 5 bases, V lost 5 bases, and 5 bases had no gene match. The CDR3 is 14 residues long. The CDR3 loop is CASSPGGTHNEQFF. The DNA for the CDR3 is TGTGCCAGCAGCCCGGGGGGGACCCACAATGAGCAGTTCTTC.

The chain employs TRBV4-3 and TRBJ2-2; D unresolved. V lost 1 base to trimming and J lost 1 base, with 7 bases between them. This CDR3 comprises 15 residues. CDR1 and CDR2 (germline): LGHNA, YSLEER. DNA of the CDR3: TGCGCCAGCAGCCAAGCGGCAGGGAACACCGGGGAGCTGTTTTTT. Translating it yields CASSQAAGNTGELFF.